A single sample gave rise to the 3 T cell receptor beta chains below, sequenced in a study of chemoradiotherapy in HPV16-positive cancers (dated by TCRdb to between 2021 and 2023). Library construction relied on the immunoSEQ multiplex PCR assay. The table was pulled from immuneACCESS by TCRdb, which kept in-frame rearrangements only. Such tables lose some clones; where checked, under half of the loss comes from unresolved V genes, and the rest has no known cause. This sample is represented by tens of thousands of clones; about 80% of them were singletons. Roughly 6% of the sample lies in the top ten. The source material was blood, sampled from a patient who underwent chemoradiotherapy. These receptors all stem from a human donor with HPV-associated anogenital cancer.

V is TRBV5-6 and J is TRBJ1-6, with 8 bases matching TRBD1. The J segment lost 6 bases and the V segment lost 3 bases, leaving 8 bases of the junction unmatched. The CDR3 consists of 16 residues. Germline V gene lookup returns CDR1 SGHDT and CDR2 YYEEEE. This chain's CDR3 is CASSSTIQGVNSPLHF. DNA of the CDR3: TGTGCCAGCAGCTCCACCATACAGGGGGTTAATTCACCCCTCCACTTT. Complete variable domain (other parts from reference TRBV5-6 and TRBJ1-6): DAGVTQSPTHLIKTRGQQVTLRCSPKSGHDTVSWYQQALGQGPQFIFQYYEEEERQRGNFPDRFSGHQFPNYSSELNVNALLLGDSALYLCASSSTIQGVNSPLHFGNGTRLTVT.

V and J are TRBV7-9 and TRBJ2-7, with 7 bases that match TRBD2. This CDR3 has 12 amino acids. With V trimmed by 3 bases and J by 6 bases, 2 bases remained unmatched. The germline V gene encodes CDR1 SEHNR and CDR2 FQNEAQ (reference sequence). CDR3 in DNA: TGTGCCAGCAGCTTCTCGGGGGGCGAGCAGTACTTC. Protein sequence: CASSFSGGEQYF.

The V and J genes are TRBV28 and TRBJ1-6; 10 nucleotides align to TRBD1. The ends lost 5 bases at V and 10 bases at J; junction bases unmatched: 14. This CDR3 region has 17 residues. CDR1 and CDR2 (germline): MDHEN, SYDVKM. The DNA of the CDR3 is TGTGCCAGCAGTGCCCCGGCTCCGGGACAGGGGAAATCACCCCTCCACTTT. This codes for CASSAPAPGQGKSPLHF.